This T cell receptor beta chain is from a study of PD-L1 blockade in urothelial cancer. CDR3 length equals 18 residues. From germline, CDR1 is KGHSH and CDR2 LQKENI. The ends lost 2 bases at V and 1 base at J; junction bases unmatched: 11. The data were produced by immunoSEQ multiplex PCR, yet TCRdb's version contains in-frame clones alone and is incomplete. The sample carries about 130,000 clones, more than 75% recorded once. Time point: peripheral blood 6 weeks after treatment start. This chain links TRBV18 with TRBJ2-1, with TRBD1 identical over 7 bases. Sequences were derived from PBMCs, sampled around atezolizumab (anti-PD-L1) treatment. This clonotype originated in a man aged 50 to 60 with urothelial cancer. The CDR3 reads CASSPTGQASGSYNEQFF. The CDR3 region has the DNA TGTGCCAGCTCACCAACCGGACAGGCCTCGGGGTCCTACAATGAGCAGTTCTTC.